Below are 20 T cell receptor beta chains sequenced from a single sample in a study of beta chain features in type 1 diabetes. Expressed TCRB transcripts were sequenced after all isolated RNA was converted to cDNA. Clones were read by immunoSEQ multiplex PCR, and TCRdb kept only the in-frame ones, dropping some. Altogether about 180,000 clones are present, approximately 13% being singletons, with the ten largest covering about 0.58%. Sequencing used central memory CD4+ T cells from blood. The receptors were gathered from a woman younger than 30 in good health.

This clone was seen more than once but under ten times. The chain uses TRBV2 and TRBJ2-6; weak D call: TRBD2 (6 bases). This CDR3 has 14 amino acids. The germline gives CDR1 SNHLY, CDR2 FYNNEI. Trimming stripped 6 bases from V and 2 bases from J, with 8 bases between. For the CDR3, the DNA is TGTGCCAGCAGGGAGGGCCCTGGGGCCAACGTCCTGACTTTC. The encoded protein is CASREGPGANVLTF. Full variable domain (remainder filled in from reference TRBV2 and TRBJ2-6): EPEVTQTPSHQVTQMGQEVILRCVPISNHLYFYWYRQILGQKVEFLVSFYNNEISEKSEIFDDQFSVERPDGSNFTLKIRSTKLEDSAMYFCASREGPGANVLTFGAGSRLTVL.

The chain uses TRBV19 and TRBJ1-5, with unresolved D. This CDR3 comprises 14 residues. Trimming took off 8 bases at V and 4 bases at J, with 15 bases between the two ends. Germline CDR1 reads LNHDA; CDR2 reads SQIVND (reference sequence). The CDR3 coding sequence is TGTGCCAGTCTTTGTGGGCCCAAAAATCAGCCCCAGCATTTT. It specifies CASLCGPKNQPQHF.

As regards this clone: Within the sample, other DNA sequences also encode this same CDR3. This rearrangement joins TRBV9 to TRBJ2-1, with TRBD2 as a possible D gene (5 bases). The CDR3 totals 13 residues. V was cut by 5 bases and J by 3 bases, with 9 bases left in between. From germline, CDR1 is SGDLS and CDR2 YYNGEE. The CDR3 region has the DNA TGTGCCAGCAGTCCGGGAATCTACAATGAGCAGTTCTTC. Residues: CASSPGIYNEQFF.

Comment on this clone: This specimen includes other DNA sequences encoding the same CDR3. This chain joins TRBV10-3 and TRBJ1-2; D may be TRBD1 (5 bases). Trimming removed 0 bases at V and 4 bases at J, with 9 bases between. Germline CDR1 is ENHRY and CDR2 is SYGVKD. The CDR3 contains 14 residues. The CDR3 nucleotides are TGTGCCATCAGTGAGTCGGGGCAGGGCTATGGCTACACCTTC. Translated: CAISESGQGYGYTF.

V and J are TRBV15 and TRBJ2-1, with a possible D match to TRBD1 (5 bases). V lost 8 bases to trimming and J lost 3 bases, with 14 bases between them. CDR1 LNHNV and CDR2 YYDKDF come from the germline V gene (reference sequence). The CDR3 runs to 14 residues. CDR3 residues: CATGVQGGYNEQFF. The CDR3 nucleotides are TGTGCCACCGGGGTTCAGGGCGGCTACAATGAGCAGTTCTTC.

The chain combines TRBV7-2 with TRBJ2-1; no definite D call. This CDR3 spans 14 amino acids. Trimming took off 4 bases at V and 3 bases at J, with 10 bases between the two ends. CDR1 and CDR2 (germline): SGHTA, FQGNSA. The CDR3 DNA reads TGTGCCAGCAGCTACGTGGCAGTCTACAATGAGCAGTTCTTC. Its protein is CASSYVAVYNEQFF.

This clone was detected only once. The chain joins TRBV7-9 to TRBJ1-1; weak D call: TRBD1 (5 bases). The length of the CDR3 is 14 residues. CDR1 is SEHNR and CDR2 is FQNEAQ in the germline V gene (reference sequence). Trimming cost V 5 bases and J 0 bases, with 10 bases left between them. CDR3 amino acids: CASSLGHLNTEAFF. For the CDR3, the DNA is TGTGCCAGCAGCCTAGGACACTTGAACACTGAAGCTTTCTTT.

The chain joins TRBV27 to TRBJ2-7; maybe TRBD1 (5 bases). CDR3 size: 14 residues. V lost 5 bases and J lost 5, with 16 bases in between. The germline V gene has CDR1 MNHEY and CDR2 SMNVEV (reference sequence). The CDR3 nucleotides are TGTGCCAGCAGTGGCCGGCAGGGCCTGGACGAGCAGTACTTC. It codes for CASSGRQGLDEQYF.

This clone appeared a few times. The chain has TRBV4-1 and TRBJ2-7, with D perhaps matching TRBD1 (6 bases). Germline assignment: CDR1 MGHRA and CDR2 YSYEKL. The V end was cut by 1 base, the J end by 5 bases, with 18 bases between. There are 16 residues in the CDR3. CDR3 nucleotide sequence: TGCGCCAGCAGCCAAGCGAATTTAGTTGGGGGCAACGAGCAGTACTTC. Translated: CASSQANLVGGNEQYF.

There are a few counts of this clone. The chain uses TRBV27 and TRBJ1-5; 10 bases map to TRBD1. CDR1 and CDR2 (germline): MNHEY, SMNVEV (reference sequence). J lost 4 bases, V lost 5 bases, and 11 bases had no gene match. CDR3 length: 17 amino acids. The CDR3 loop is CASSRSGTGEGNQPQHF. For the CDR3, the DNA is TGTGCCAGCAGTCGATCCGGGACAGGGGAGGGGAATCAGCCCCAGCATTTT.

This clone has only a few counts. The chain is built from TRBV5-1 and TRBJ1-5; TRBD1 is a possible D gene (5 bases). The CDR3 loop spans 14 amino acids. The V end lost 8 bases, the J end lost 4 bases, and 16 bases lay between the germline ends. Germline V gives CDR1 SGHRS, CDR2 YFSETQ. CDR3 sequence reads: CASSGGAPNQPQHF. CDR3 DNA: TGCGCCAGTTCCGGCGGGGCACCAAATCAGCCCCAGCATTTT.

The rearrangement joins TRBV2 to TRBJ2-1, with 14 bases lining up with TRBD2. The CDR3 sequence is 15 residues long. CDR1 is SNHLY and CDR2 is FYNNEI in the germline V gene. The V and J ends lost 6 bases and 9 bases, in that order; junction bases with no gene match: 7. The CDR3 sequence: CASRAGLAGAGEQFF. The CDR3 DNA reads as TGTGCCAGCAGGGCGGGACTAGCGGGAGCGGGTGAGCAGTTCTTC.

The gene calls are TRBV28 and TRBJ2-5; TRBD1 matches at 8 bases. In germline, CDR1 is MDHEN, CDR2 SYDVKM. V was pared by 4 bases and J by 5 bases, with 9 bases of the junction left unmatched. This CDR3 comprises 15 residues. CDR3 region: CASSSLDRVGETQYF. CDR3 nucleotides: TGTGCCAGCAGTTCCTTGGACAGGGTTGGCGAGACCCAGTACTTC. The complete variable domain, with remaining parts taken from reference TRBV28 and TRBJ2-5, reads DVKVTQSSRYLVKRTGEKVFLECVQDMDHENMFWYRQDPGLGLRLIYFSYDVKMKEKGDIPEGYSVSREKKERFSLILESASTNQTSMYLCASSSLDRVGETQYFGPGTRLLVL.

The J gene is TRBJ2-2, the V gene TRBV5-1; tentative D call: TRBD2 (6 bases). Germline-derived CDR1 and CDR2 are SGHRS and YFSETQ. This CDR3 spans 14 amino acids. V was clipped by 4 bases and J by 5 bases, with 12 bases between them. CDR3 DNA sequence: TGCGCCAGCAGCACATCTAGCGTAACCGGGGAGCTGTTTTTT. Amino acids: CASSTSSVTGELFF.

The chain couples TRBV18 to TRBJ2-3; D perhaps matches TRBD2 (5 bases). V lost 3 bases and J 6 bases, leaving 7 bases between the germline ends. Germline V gene data show CDR1 as KGHSH and CDR2 as LQKENI. CDR3 size: 12 residues. This CDR3 reads CASSPSGDTQYF. CDR3 nucleotides: TGTGCCAGCTCACCGTCGGGGGATACGCAGTATTTT.

This clone was counted only a few times. The chain carries TRBV2 and TRBJ1-3; TRBD1 might be the D (5 bases). CDR1 is SNHLY and CDR2 is FYNNEI in the germline V gene. The CDR3 runs to 15 residues. Trimming took 8 bases from V and 3 from J, leaving 17 bases between them. The CDR3 loop is CASRLGFQGGNTIYF. CDR3 coding DNA: TGTGCCAGCCGGCTGGGCTTCCAGGGTGGAAACACCATATATTTT.

This clone has only a few counts. The chain employs TRBV6-5 and TRBJ2-5; 13 positions agree with TRBD2. The V segment lost 7 bases and the J segment 5 bases; nucleotides outside the gene matches: 7. CDR1 is MNHEY, CDR2 SVGAGI, per germline. The CDR3 runs to 15 residues. The CDR3 nucleotides are TGTGCCAGCATCCCGACTAGCGGGAGGTTCGAGACCCAGTACTTC. Amino acid sequence: CASIPTSGRFETQYF.

This clone was seen a handful of times. This chain uses TRBV5-1 with TRBJ2-1; D is perhaps TRBD2 (6 bases). There are 16 residues in the CDR3. The V gene lost 0 bases and the J gene lost 10 bases, with 20 bases spanning the gap. CDR1 SGHRS and CDR2 YFSETQ come from the germline V gene. The CDR3 nucleotides are TGCGCCAGCAGCTTGGGGTCATTAGCGGAGACGTCCGAGCAGTTCTTC. As protein: CASSLGSLAETSEQFF.

This clone was seen only a few times. This chain joins TRBV15 and TRBJ2-7; 10 bases are shared with TRBD1. V gave up 0 bases and J gave up 3 bases; unmatched junction bases: 5. The length of the CDR3 is 16 residues. Germline CDR1 is LNHNV and CDR2 is YYDKDF (reference sequence). The CDR3 sequence is CATSRDMGQGIYEQYF. In DNA, the CDR3 is TGTGCCACCAGCAGAGATATGGGACAGGGGATCTACGAGCAGTACTTC.

This clone appeared once. The gene calls are TRBV30 and TRBJ2-3, with 7 bases fitting TRBD1. Germline CDR1 is GTSNPN and CDR2 is SVGIG (reference sequence). The CDR3 is made up of 14 amino acids. The junction had 9 bases not matched to a gene; V was cut back by 1 base and J by 8 bases. The CDR3 spells CAWSGDSLSLTQYF. Here the CDR3 DNA reads TGTGCCTGGAGTGGGGACAGCCTCTCTCTTACGCAGTATTTT.